This T cell receptor (beta chain) was identified in a study of regulatory T cells in long-lasting Graves disease. In building TCR beta libraries, iRepertoire HTBI primers were used together with Arm-PCR of CDR3 regions. TCRdb reprocessed the multiplex PCR reads via MiXCR and lists one record per CDR3 protein. Among around 360,000 distinct CDR3 sequences listed, about 16% were seen once. This clonotype was observed many times. Its antigen is unidentified. Study findings and constraints: More public clonotypes were shared by persistent patients (about 2,700) than by new patients (roughly 910).

Unmatched junction bases numbered 2, after V lost 4 bases and J lost 2 bases. The CDR3 length is 13 residues. Germline CDR1 reads SGHRS; CDR2 reads YFSETQ. The time point here: newly diagnosed GD, antithyroid drugs for less than 3 months. PBMC-extracted RNA yielded the TCR library. Each of the patients was recruited from an endocrinology department situated in Xi'an, China. These data also formed part of another study, on T cells in Graves' hyperthyroidism and ophthalmopathy.

The source is a woman in her late teens or twenties with Graves disease. Sequencing used peripheral blood mononuclear cells (PBMCs), obtained at new diagnosis, from a patient treated with antithyroid drugs. V and J are TRBV5-1 and TRBJ2-7; TRBD1 matches 8 bases. CDR3 DNA sequence: TGCGCCAGCAGCGGGACAGGTCCCTACGAGCAGTACTTC. Its protein is CASSGTGPYEQYF.